This TCR beta chain was obtained from a study of T cell responses to AZD1222 COVID-19 vaccine (dated by TCRdb to 2020 to 2023). About the full investigation: Because spike-specific TCR depth and breadth did not differ between the two schedules, AZD1222 recipients who got a second dose at roughly 4 weeks were pooled with those who got a second dose at roughly 12 weeks. A total of over 230 trial participants underwent TCR sequencing, of whom some 210 received two doses of AZD1222 and about 25 received two doses of the MenACWY control vaccine. Trial participants were enrolled into age subgroups of 18-55, 56-69 and 70-plus years, which contained around 150, 29 and 61 TCR-sequenced participants, respectively.

The CDR3 regions of human TCRbeta chains were subjected to immunosequencing. As for the authors' bioinformatics: Repertoire TCRs were matched against a reference library of SARS-CoV-2-specific TCRs generated with the MIRA antigen-specificity platform. Breadth was defined as the fraction of unique TCRs that were SARS-CoV-2-associated, and depth was defined as the fraction of total T cells that were SARS-CoV-2-associated. Using the MIRA data, each spike-specific TCR was mapped to the spike region that the TCR reacts to and placed in a CD4 or CD8 class. Log10-transformed breadth and depth values were compared by one-way ANOVA with Sidak's multiple comparisons tests. Sourced from immuneACCESS, this table was stored by TCRdb with only in-frame sequences that have V and J called. A share of the clones is absent; for the studies checked, an unresolved V gene accounts for under half, and the remainder has no known explanation. Clone size and V and J calls were adopted from that table, with D and trimming inferred from the DNA. The sample includes 150,000 or so clones, with about nine tenths observed a single time. Of the sample, approximately 4.7% falls within the top ten clones.

Remarks on this clone: Its specific antigen is unknown. No base qualities exist here, and no much larger clone lies one base off it.

The sample's time point, from its label and the paper: baseline before first vaccination. The vaccinee samples were drawn from two UK trials, COV001 and COV002, one of which was a single-blind randomized controlled phase 2/3 trial testing AZD1222 (ChAdOx1 nCoV-19) in healthy adults. Trial participant PBMC samples were collected at day 0 and day 28 after the second dose for TCRbeta chain sequencing. For CDR1 and CDR2, the germline V gene (reference sequence) lists SEHNR and FQNEAQ. The V and J ends are trimmed by 1 base and 8 bases, leaving 8 bases between them. The CDR3 measures 13 amino acids from cysteine to phenylalanine. Left in the record is the CDR3 DNA by itself, 39 bases read in frame from the first base. The paper as a whole reports these results and caveats: Because no samples from the day 14 peak response were available, repertoires could be characterized only after the peak T cell response. Conclusions about previously exposed vaccinees are limited because only six or seven AZD1222 recipients were SARS-CoV-2 seropositive at baseline. Spike-specific TCR breadth and depth rose significantly after two AZD1222 doses compared with day 0 and with MenACWY recipients. Most participants were white British and females outnumbered males, and the authors suggested that clonal diversity may have been underestimated. Nearly half of unique spike-specific TCRs reportedly recognized epitopes outside regions mutated in the B.1.351 and B.1.1.7 variants. CD4 TCRs associated with the vaccine covered the entire spike protein, and the dominant responses were in regions 160-218 and 743-854. In the small 56-69-year group, the increase in depth fell short of significance, most likely because of low power.

Sequences were derived from peripheral blood, sampled on day 0 of AZD1222 vaccination. The chain employs TRBV7-9 and TRBJ1-4; too little of a D gene remains to name it. The TCR sequence derives from an adult in good health. The base sequence is TGTGCCAGCAGCTTAGGAGGGAGGGAAAAACTGTTTTTT. Its protein reads: CASSLGGREKLFF. The variable domain in full, with residues beyond the CDR3 obtained from the reference TRBV7-9 and TRBJ1-4 genes, is DTGVSQNPRHKITKRGQNVTFRCDPISEHNRLYWYRQTLGQGPEFLTYFQNEAQLEKSRLLSDRFSAERPKGSFSTLEIQRTEQGDSAMYLCASSLGGREKLFFGSGTQLSVL.